This T cell receptor (beta chain) emerged from a study of blood T cell repertoires in COVID-19. The V end lost 4 bases, the J end lost 0 bases, and 10 bases lay between the germline ends. CDR1 SGHVS and CDR2 FNYEAQ come from the germline V gene. This CDR3 is built from 16 residues. Clones were sequenced by immunoSEQ multiplex PCR, and TCRdb holds only the in-frame ones, with some missing. The repertoire consists of 90,000 to 120,000 clones, with roughly four fifths occurring once and the leading ten covering about 5%. V and J are TRBV7-6 and TRBJ2-6; D is possibly TRBD1 (6 bases). This clonotype originated in a man aged 55 to 70 with acute or convalescent COVID-19. Sequencing was done on a sample of peripheral blood. The CDR3 spells CASSSEQGSGANVLTF. The CDR3 coding sequence is TGTGCCAGCAGCTCCGAACAGGGCTCTGGGGCCAACGTCCTGACTTTC.